This entry is about one T cell receptor (beta chain). This sample was taken from a study of blood T cell repertoires in COVID-19. In the study overall: Samples representing acute and convalescent COVID-19 were sourced from the United States, Italy and Spain. Sources were T cells, B-cell-depleted T cells, or PBMCs; the material itself was cDNA or gDNA.

In the original processing: It was from reference gene primer amplification that nucleated cell counts were estimated. Data came from immunoSEQ multiplex PCR; TCRdb stores just in-frame clones and leaves some out. D and trimming come from the DNA, and the V and J calls and clone size come from that table. The sample contains fewer than 500,000 clones, approximately 90% of which appear only once. Unmatched junction bases numbered 2, after V lost 7 bases and J lost 0 bases. Germline V CDR1 and CDR2: SQVTM, ANQGSEA. This CDR3 comprises 13 residues. This chain uses TRBV29-1 with TRBJ2-3, with TRBD2 matching 9 bases. The sequenced sample was peripheral blood. The sequence was collected from a young woman with acute or convalescent COVID-19. The CDR3 loop reads CSGSGGSTDTQYF. In nucleotides, the CDR3 is TGCAGCGGTAGCGGGGGAAGCACAGATACGCAGTATTTT.